A selection of T cell receptor beta chains follows, all from one sample in a study of OX40 agonist ivuxolimab in advanced cancers. Assay used: immunoSEQ multiplex PCR; TCRdb lists only in-frame clones, some missing. Found here are around 110,000 clones, over 85% of them singletons; the top ten hold less than 0.2%. Sequences were derived from CD4+ or CD8+ T cells sorted from blood, sampled in a trial of the OX40 agonist ivuxolimab. Receptor source: an adult with an advanced solid tumor such as melanoma, head and neck, liver or kidney cancer. CDR3s include the opening cysteine and the closing phenylalanine or tryptophan. D genes are given only for firm matches. For some rows the clone size is stated as once, few or many, or as a class when expanded; others skip it.

d_call j_call v_call clone_size cdr3_nt cdr3_aa
TRBD2 TRBJ2-2 TRBV27 once TGTGCCAGCAGTTCCCGACTAGCGGGAGGCACCGGGGAGCTGTTTTTT CASSSRLAGGTGELFF
TRBD1 TRBJ2-1 TRBV29-1 NA TGCAGCGATTCCGGGACAGGGGAATACAATGAGCAGTTCTTC CSDSGTGEYNEQFF
TRBD2 TRBJ2-7 TRBV11-2 NA TGTGCCAGCAGCAGGGGCCTAGGCGGGAGAAGCTACGAGCAGTACTTC CASSRGLGGRSYEQYF
TRBD2 TRBJ2-7 TRBV6-4 NA TGTGCCAGCAAACTAGCGGGAGGGGGTTCCTTCTACGAGCAGTACTTC CASKLAGGGSFYEQYF
NA TRBJ2-7 TRBV18 NA TGTGCCAGCTCACCTACAAAGGCGGGCTACGAGCAGTACTTC CASSPTKAGYEQYF
NA TRBJ2-1 TRBV7-2 NA TGTGCCAGCAGCCTTGAGGGACCGAGCCACAATGAGCAGTTCTTC CASSLEGPSHNEQFF
NA TRBJ2-7 TRBV7-3 NA TGTGCCAGCAGCTTAACCAAGAACGAGCAGTACTTC CASSLTKNEQYF
TRBD1 TRBJ2-5 TRBV6-1 NA TGTGCCAGCAGTGAAGGGGAAGGGGGCGTAGAGACCCAGTACTTC CASSEGEGGVETQYF
NA TRBJ2-3 TRBV27 NA TGTGCCAGCAGCGAATGGGCCGCAGATACGCAGTATTTT CASSEWAADTQYF
NA TRBJ2-6 TRBV4-3 NA TGCGCCAGCAGCCAAGCCCCCCGGAGCTCTGGGGCCAACGTCCTGACTTTC CASSQAPRSSGANVLTF
TRBD1 TRBJ1-6 TRBV15 few TGTGCCACCAGCACGACCGGGACAGGGGGTTCACCCCTCCACTTT CATSTTGTGGSPLHF
TRBD2 TRBJ2-5 TRBV7-9 once TGTGCCAGCAGCTTATTGGCGGGGGGGCTTGAGACCCAGTACTTC CASSLLAGGLETQYF
TRBD1 TRBJ2-7 TRBV7-7 once TGTGCCAGCAGCCCGGACAGGGTCTCCTACGAGCAGTACTTC CASSPDRVSYEQYF
TRBD2 TRBJ2-7 TRBV27 few TGTGCCAGCAGTCCCCGACTAGCGGGGGGCACATTCTCCTACGAGCAGTACTTC CASSPRLAGGTFSYEQYF
NA TRBJ1-1 TRBV30 NA TGTGCCTGGAGGCCGGGACCCTACACTGAAGCTTTCTTT CAWRPGPYTEAFF
NA TRBJ1-2 TRBV12-5 once TGTGCTAGTGGTTTGGACGGCCCTAGCCGGGGAGGTGGCTACACCTTC CASGLDGPSRGGGYTF
NA TRBJ2-1 TRBV6-5 NA TGTGCCAGCAGTTACCAAGCGAGGGAGTTCTTC CASSYQAREFF
NA TRBJ2-7 TRBV6-5 NA TGTGCCAGCAGTTACTCGAGAGAGGCCTACGAGCAGTACTTC CASSYSREAYEQYF
NA TRBJ1-3 TRBV2 NA TGTGCCAGCAATCCTGGCAGATCTGGAAACACCATATATTTT CASNPGRSGNTIYF
NA TRBJ2-2 TRBV9 NA TGTGCCAGCAGCGTAGCTCTGGGGGCCGGGGAGCTGTTTTTT CASSVALGAGELFF
NA TRBJ1-6 TRBV30 NA TGTGCCTGGAGGGTGGGCAGCTCCTATAATTCACCCCTCCACTTT CAWRVGSSYNSPLHF
NA TRBJ1-1 TRBV4-3 NA TGCGCCAGCAGCCAAGATTTGGGGCGGGGAACCACTGAAGCTTTCTTT CASSQDLGRGTTEAFF
TRBD1 TRBJ1-2 TRBV5-5 NA TGTGCCAGCAGCCAAGGACAGGGGACCTATGGCTACACCTTC CASSQGQGTYGYTF
TRBD2 TRBJ2-3 TRBV25-1 NA TGTGCCAGCAGTGAATATCTAGCGGGCGGTACAGATACGCAGTATTTT CASSEYLAGGTDTQYF
NA TRBJ2-5 TRBV9 NA TGTGCCAGCAGCGTCCAAGAGACCCAGTACTTC CASSVQETQYF
TRBD2 TRBJ2-3 TRBV18 NA TGTGCCAGCTCACCAGCAAGGACTAGTTTTACAGATACGCAGTATTTT CASSPARTSFTDTQYF
NA TRBJ1-1 TRBV28 NA TGTGCCAGCAGTTTAGATGGGGGCTATTCTGAAGCTTTCTTT CASSLDGGYSEAFF
TRBD1 TRBJ2-2 TRBV6-6 once TGTGCCAGCACCTTCCTGGGACAGACAAACACCGGGGAGCTGTTTTTT CASTFLGQTNTGELFF
NA TRBJ1-5 TRBV7-2 NA TGTGCCAGCAGCTTACGTCCCAATCAGCCCCAGCATTTT CASSLRPNQPQHF
TRBD1 TRBJ1-5 TRBV19 few TGTGCCAGTAGTATAGGACAGGGAAGACCCCAGCCCCAGCATTTT CASSIGQGRPQPQHF
TRBD1 TRBJ2-1 TRBV9 NA TGTGCCAGCAGCGGGGGACAGGCCGCATGGACATACAATGAGCAGTTCTTC CASSGGQAAWTYNEQFF
TRBD1 TRBJ2-1 TRBV7-3 NA TGTGCCAGCAGCTTAACCGGACAGGGTGCCTACAATGAGCAGTTCTTC CASSLTGQGAYNEQFF
NA TRBJ1-3 TRBV5-6 NA TGTGCCAGCAGCTTGGGACGGAGCTCTGGAAACACCATATATTTT CASSLGRSSGNTIYF
NA TRBJ1-2 TRBV9 NA TGTGCCAGCAGCACCGGGAGTGGCTATGGCTACACCTTC CASSTGSGYGYTF
NA TRBJ2-3 TRBV5-4 NA TGTGCCAGCAGTCCTGAACTCTGGACCGGAAACACAGATACGCAGTATTTT CASSPELWTGNTDTQYF
NA TRBJ2-7 TRBV15 NA TGTGCCACCAGCAGACAGCGATCCTACGAGCAGTACTTC CATSRQRSYEQYF
NA TRBJ1-2 TRBV19 NA TGTGCCAGTAGTACTCATGGGGAAGCATGGTATGGCTACACCTTC CASSTHGEAWYGYTF
NA TRBJ1-2 TRBV6-1 NA TGTGCCAGCAGTGAGGTCAGGAGGGACTATGGCTACACCTTC CASSEVRRDYGYTF
TRBD2 TRBJ2-1 TRBV18 once TGTGCCAGCTCACCAACGGGCCTAGCGGGAGGTGCGCAGTTCTTC CASSPTGLAGGAQFF
NA TRBJ2-1 TRBV6-1 NA TGTGCCAGCAGTTCCGGGACATCCCCTCCCAATGAGCAGTTCTTC CASSSGTSPPNEQFF
NA TRBJ1-2 TRBV28 NA TGTGCCAGCAGTGCGGGCAGCGGCTATGGCTACACCTTC CASSAGSGYGYTF
NA TRBJ1-1 TRBV14 NA TGTGCCAGCAGCCATCTCACTGAAGCTTTCTTT CASSHLTEAFF
NA TRBJ2-7 TRBV2 NA TGTGCCAGTCGGAGCTCCTACGAGCAGTACTTC CASRSSYEQYF
NA TRBJ2-7 TRBV7-2 NA TGTGCCAGCAGGGATCACGGGTCACCGGAAGAGCAGTACTTC CASRDHGSPEEQYF
NA TRBJ2-3 TRBV6-5 NA TGTGCCAGCAAAACCGACACCATTGGGGCGCAGTATTTT CASKTDTIGAQYF
TRBD1 TRBJ1-5 TRBV7-2 NA TGTGCCAGCAGCTCCGGACAGGGCGGTCAGCCCCAGCATTTT CASSSGQGGQPQHF
NA TRBJ1-2 TRBV4-1 NA TGCGCCAGCAGCCGGGGGACGTCTAACTATGGCTACACCTTC CASSRGTSNYGYTF
NA TRBJ2-2 TRBV19 NA TGTGCCAGTTCTATGGTTATGTCCGGGGAGCTGTTTTTT CASSMVMSGELFF
NA TRBJ2-7 TRBV11-2 NA TGTGCCAGCAGCCTGGGGACGGCCGACGAGCAGTACTTC CASSLGTADEQYF
NA TRBJ2-3 TRBV5-4 NA TGTGCCAGCAGCTCGCCGACTAATCCTAGCACAGATACGCAGTATTTT CASSSPTNPSTDTQYF
NA TRBJ1-1 TRBV6-1 NA TGTGCCAGCAGTCGTAACAGGGCCAACACTGAAGCTTTCTTT CASSRNRANTEAFF
NA TRBJ2-4 TRBV20-1 NA TGCAGTGCTGAGTCCGCGCAGGGAGAATACTTC CSAESAQGEYF
NA TRBJ1-1 TRBV4-3 few TGCGCCAGCAGCCAAATAGAGAACACTGAAGCTTTCTTT CASSQIENTEAFF
TRBD1 TRBJ1-5 TRBV5-1 NA TGCGCCAGCAGCGAATACCAGGGGGCCGGTCAGCCCCAGCATTTT CASSEYQGAGQPQHF